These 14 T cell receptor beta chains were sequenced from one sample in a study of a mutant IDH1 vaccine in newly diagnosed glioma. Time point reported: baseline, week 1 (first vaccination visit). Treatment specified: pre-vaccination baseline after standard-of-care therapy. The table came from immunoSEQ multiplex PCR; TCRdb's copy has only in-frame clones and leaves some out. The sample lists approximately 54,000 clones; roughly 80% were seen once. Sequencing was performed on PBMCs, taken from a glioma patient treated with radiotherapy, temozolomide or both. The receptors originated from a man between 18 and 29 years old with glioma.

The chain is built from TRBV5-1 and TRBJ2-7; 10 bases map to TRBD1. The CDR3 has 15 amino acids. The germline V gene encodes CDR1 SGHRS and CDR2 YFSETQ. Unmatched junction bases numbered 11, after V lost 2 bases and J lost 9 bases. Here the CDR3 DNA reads TGCGCCAGCAGCTTTAATCCCGGGACAGGGGACCGGCAGTACTTC. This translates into CASSFNPGTGDRQYF.

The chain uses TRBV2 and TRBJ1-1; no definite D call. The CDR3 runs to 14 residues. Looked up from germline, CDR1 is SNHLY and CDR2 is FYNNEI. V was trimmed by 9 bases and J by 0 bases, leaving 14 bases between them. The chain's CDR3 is CARRPGRMNTEAFF. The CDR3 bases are TGTGCCAGGCGGCCCGGACGGATGAACACTGAAGCTTTCTTT. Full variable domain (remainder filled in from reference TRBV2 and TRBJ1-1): EPEVTQTPSHQVTQMGQEVILRCVPISNHLYFYWYRQILGQKVEFLVSFYNNEISEKSEIFDDQFSVERPDGSNFTLKIRSTKLEDSAMYFCARRPGRMNTEAFFGQGTRLTVV.

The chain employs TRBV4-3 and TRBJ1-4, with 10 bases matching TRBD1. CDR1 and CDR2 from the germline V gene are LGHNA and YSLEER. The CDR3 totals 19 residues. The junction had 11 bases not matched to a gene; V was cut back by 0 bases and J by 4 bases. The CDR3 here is CASSQDPGTGALLNEKLFF. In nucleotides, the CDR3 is TGCGCCAGCAGCCAAGATCCCGGGACAGGGGCACTCCTTAATGAAAAACTGTTTTTT.

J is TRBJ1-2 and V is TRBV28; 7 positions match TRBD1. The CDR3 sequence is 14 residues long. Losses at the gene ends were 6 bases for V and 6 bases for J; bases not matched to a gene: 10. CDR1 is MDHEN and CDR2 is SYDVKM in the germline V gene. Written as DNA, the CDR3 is TGTGCCAGCAGGGTAACAGGGGATGGGGATGGCTACACCTTC. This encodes CASRVTGDGDGYTF.

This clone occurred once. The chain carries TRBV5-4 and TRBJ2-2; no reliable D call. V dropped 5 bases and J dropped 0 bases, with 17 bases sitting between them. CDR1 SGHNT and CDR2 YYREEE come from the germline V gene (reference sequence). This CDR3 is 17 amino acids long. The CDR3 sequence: CASSTPLVGPNTGELFF. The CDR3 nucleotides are TGTGCCAGCAGTACCCCCCTGGTAGGCCCGAACACCGGGGAGCTGTTTTTT.

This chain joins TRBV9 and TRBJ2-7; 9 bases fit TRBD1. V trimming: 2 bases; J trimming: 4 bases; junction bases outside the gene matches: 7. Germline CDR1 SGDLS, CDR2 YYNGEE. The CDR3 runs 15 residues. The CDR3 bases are TGTGCCAGCAGCGTGACCGGGACAGGGCAATACGAGCAGTACTTC. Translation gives CASSVTGTGQYEQYF.

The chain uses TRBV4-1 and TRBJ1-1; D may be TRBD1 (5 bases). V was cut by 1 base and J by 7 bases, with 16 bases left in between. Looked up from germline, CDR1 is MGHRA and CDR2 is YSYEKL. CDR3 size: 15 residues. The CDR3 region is CASSQGGQGGDEAFF. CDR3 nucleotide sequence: TGCGCCAGCAGCCAAGGGGGCCAGGGTGGCGATGAAGCTTTCTTT.

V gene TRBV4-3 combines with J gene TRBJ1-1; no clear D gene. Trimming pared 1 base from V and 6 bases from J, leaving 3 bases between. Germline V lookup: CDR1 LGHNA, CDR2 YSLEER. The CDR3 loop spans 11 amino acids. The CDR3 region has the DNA TGCGCCAGCAGCCAAGGAGCTGAAGCTTTCTTT. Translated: CASSQGAEAFF.

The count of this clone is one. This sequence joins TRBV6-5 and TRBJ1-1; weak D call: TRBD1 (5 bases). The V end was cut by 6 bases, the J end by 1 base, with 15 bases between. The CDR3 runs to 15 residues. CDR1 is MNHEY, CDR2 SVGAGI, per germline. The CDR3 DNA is TGTGCCAGCAGGCCGAGGGGTAGAAAGAACACTGAAGCTTTCTTT. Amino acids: CASRPRGRKNTEAFF.

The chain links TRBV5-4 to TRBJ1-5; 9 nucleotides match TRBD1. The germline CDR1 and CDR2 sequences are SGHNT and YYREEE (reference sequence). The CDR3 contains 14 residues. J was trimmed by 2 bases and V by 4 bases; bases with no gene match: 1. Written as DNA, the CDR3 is TGTGCCAGCAGCAGGGACAGGGGCAATCAGCCCCAGCATTTT. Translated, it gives CASSRDRGNQPQHF. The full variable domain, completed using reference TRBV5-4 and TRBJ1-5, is ETGVTQSPTHLIKTRGQQVTLRCSSQSGHNTVSWYQQALGQGPQFIFQYYREEENGRGNFPPRFSGLQFPNYSSELNVNALELDDSALYLCASSRDRGNQPQHFGDGTRLSIL.

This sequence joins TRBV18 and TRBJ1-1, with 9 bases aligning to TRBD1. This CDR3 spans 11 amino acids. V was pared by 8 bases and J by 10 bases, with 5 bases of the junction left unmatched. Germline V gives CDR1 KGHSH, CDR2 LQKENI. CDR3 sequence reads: CASLGQGTAFF. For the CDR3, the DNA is TGTGCCAGCCTCGGACAGGGGACAGCTTTCTTT. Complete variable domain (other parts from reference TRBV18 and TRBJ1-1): NAGVMQNPRHLVRRRGQEARLRCSPMKGHSHVYWYRQLPEEGLKFMVYLQKENIIDESGMPKERFSAEFPKEGPSILRIQQVVRGDSAAYFCASLGQGTAFFGQGTRLTVV.

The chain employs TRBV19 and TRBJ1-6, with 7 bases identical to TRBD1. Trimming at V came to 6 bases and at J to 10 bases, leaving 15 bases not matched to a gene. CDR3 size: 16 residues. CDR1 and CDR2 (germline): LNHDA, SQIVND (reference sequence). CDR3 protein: CASSITGAGAVSPLHF. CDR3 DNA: TGTGCCAGTAGCATCACAGGGGCAGGGGCAGTCTCACCCCTCCACTTT.

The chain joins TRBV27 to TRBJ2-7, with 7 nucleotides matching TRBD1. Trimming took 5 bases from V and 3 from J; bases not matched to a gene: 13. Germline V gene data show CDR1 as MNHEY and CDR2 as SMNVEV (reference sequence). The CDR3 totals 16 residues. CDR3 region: CASSPPGEQGIYEQYF. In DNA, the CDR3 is TGTGCCAGCAGTCCACCCGGGGAACAGGGGATCTACGAGCAGTACTTC.

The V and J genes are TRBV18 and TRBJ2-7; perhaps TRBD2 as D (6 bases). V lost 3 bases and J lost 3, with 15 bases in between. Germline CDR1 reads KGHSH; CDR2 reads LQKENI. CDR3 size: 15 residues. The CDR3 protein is CASSPKLSGGYEQYF. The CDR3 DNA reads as TGTGCCAGCTCACCGAAACTGTCCGGGGGCTACGAGCAGTACTTC.